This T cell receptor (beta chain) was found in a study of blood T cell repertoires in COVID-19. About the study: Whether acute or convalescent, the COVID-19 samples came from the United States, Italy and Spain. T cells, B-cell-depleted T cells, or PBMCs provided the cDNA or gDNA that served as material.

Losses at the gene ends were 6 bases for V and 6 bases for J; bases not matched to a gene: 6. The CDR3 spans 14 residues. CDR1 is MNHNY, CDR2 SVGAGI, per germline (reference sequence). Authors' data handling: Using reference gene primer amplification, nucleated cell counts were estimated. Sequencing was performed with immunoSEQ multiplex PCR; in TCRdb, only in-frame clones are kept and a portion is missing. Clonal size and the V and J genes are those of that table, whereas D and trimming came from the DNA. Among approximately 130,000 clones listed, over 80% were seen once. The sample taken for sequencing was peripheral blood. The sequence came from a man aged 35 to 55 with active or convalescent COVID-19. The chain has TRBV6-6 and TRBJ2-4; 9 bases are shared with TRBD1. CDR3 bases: TGTGCCAGCAGCCGGGACAGGGTGGTAAACATTCAGTACTTC. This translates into CASSRDRVVNIQYF.